What follows is one T cell receptor (beta chain) and its context. The data were obtained in a study of blood T cell repertoires in COVID-19. Study at large: The origin of the acute and convalescent COVID-19 samples was the United States, Italy and Spain. T cells, B-cell-depleted T cells, or PBMCs supplied cDNA or gDNA.

This CDR3 is 13 amino acids long. Trimming removed 4 bases at V and 5 bases at J, with 12 bases between. CDR1 SGDLS and CDR2 YYNGEE come from the germline V gene. Per the original methods: Reference gene primer amplification in the assay estimated nucleated cell counts. Clones were read by immunoSEQ multiplex PCR, and TCRdb kept only the in-frame ones, dropping some. V, J and clone size are those of that table, while D and trimming were read from the DNA. There are fewer than 300,000 clones in the sample; under 95% occur only once, and 2% to 2.5% lies in the top ten. Participant age was roughly 18 to 95 years, and participants resided in roughly 25 US areas.

This sequence joins TRBV9 and TRBJ2-5, with D tentatively TRBD2 (6 bases). Sequences were obtained from PBMCs or T cells enriched from blood (not recorded which). This receptor was obtained from a woman aged 40 to 55 with acute COVID-19. The CDR3 DNA reads as TGTGCCAGCAGCCCCGGGACTGGGGAGACCCAGTACTTC. Its protein is CASSPGTGETQYF.